This T cell receptor beta chain appears in the sequencing data of a study of molecular identifiers for immune sequencing clone quantification. Of note for this clonotype: This may stem from a read error, because a much larger clone lies one nucleotide away.

From the PCR reads, TCRdb called clonotypes with MiXCR, one entry per CDR3 protein. Found here are about 97,000 distinct CDR3 sequences, around 24% of them singletons; the top ten hold 0.94%. CDR1 and CDR2 (germline): GTSNPN, SVGIG (reference sequence). Trimming stripped 4 bases from V and 4 bases from J, with 10 bases between. The CDR3 is made up of 12 amino acids. The sample was naive CD8+ T cells from blood, with Jurkat cell RNA spiked in. Subset specified: FACS-sorted CD8+CD4-CCR7+CD45RA+ naive T cells. This clonotype was sampled from a human donor in good health. Some libraries in this study had Jurkat cell RNA spiked in. The genes are TRBV30 and TRBJ1-1; D may be TRBD1 (5 bases). CDR3 bases: TGTGCCTGGACAGGGACGAGCACTGAAGCTTTCTTT. It translates to CAWTGTSTEAFF.